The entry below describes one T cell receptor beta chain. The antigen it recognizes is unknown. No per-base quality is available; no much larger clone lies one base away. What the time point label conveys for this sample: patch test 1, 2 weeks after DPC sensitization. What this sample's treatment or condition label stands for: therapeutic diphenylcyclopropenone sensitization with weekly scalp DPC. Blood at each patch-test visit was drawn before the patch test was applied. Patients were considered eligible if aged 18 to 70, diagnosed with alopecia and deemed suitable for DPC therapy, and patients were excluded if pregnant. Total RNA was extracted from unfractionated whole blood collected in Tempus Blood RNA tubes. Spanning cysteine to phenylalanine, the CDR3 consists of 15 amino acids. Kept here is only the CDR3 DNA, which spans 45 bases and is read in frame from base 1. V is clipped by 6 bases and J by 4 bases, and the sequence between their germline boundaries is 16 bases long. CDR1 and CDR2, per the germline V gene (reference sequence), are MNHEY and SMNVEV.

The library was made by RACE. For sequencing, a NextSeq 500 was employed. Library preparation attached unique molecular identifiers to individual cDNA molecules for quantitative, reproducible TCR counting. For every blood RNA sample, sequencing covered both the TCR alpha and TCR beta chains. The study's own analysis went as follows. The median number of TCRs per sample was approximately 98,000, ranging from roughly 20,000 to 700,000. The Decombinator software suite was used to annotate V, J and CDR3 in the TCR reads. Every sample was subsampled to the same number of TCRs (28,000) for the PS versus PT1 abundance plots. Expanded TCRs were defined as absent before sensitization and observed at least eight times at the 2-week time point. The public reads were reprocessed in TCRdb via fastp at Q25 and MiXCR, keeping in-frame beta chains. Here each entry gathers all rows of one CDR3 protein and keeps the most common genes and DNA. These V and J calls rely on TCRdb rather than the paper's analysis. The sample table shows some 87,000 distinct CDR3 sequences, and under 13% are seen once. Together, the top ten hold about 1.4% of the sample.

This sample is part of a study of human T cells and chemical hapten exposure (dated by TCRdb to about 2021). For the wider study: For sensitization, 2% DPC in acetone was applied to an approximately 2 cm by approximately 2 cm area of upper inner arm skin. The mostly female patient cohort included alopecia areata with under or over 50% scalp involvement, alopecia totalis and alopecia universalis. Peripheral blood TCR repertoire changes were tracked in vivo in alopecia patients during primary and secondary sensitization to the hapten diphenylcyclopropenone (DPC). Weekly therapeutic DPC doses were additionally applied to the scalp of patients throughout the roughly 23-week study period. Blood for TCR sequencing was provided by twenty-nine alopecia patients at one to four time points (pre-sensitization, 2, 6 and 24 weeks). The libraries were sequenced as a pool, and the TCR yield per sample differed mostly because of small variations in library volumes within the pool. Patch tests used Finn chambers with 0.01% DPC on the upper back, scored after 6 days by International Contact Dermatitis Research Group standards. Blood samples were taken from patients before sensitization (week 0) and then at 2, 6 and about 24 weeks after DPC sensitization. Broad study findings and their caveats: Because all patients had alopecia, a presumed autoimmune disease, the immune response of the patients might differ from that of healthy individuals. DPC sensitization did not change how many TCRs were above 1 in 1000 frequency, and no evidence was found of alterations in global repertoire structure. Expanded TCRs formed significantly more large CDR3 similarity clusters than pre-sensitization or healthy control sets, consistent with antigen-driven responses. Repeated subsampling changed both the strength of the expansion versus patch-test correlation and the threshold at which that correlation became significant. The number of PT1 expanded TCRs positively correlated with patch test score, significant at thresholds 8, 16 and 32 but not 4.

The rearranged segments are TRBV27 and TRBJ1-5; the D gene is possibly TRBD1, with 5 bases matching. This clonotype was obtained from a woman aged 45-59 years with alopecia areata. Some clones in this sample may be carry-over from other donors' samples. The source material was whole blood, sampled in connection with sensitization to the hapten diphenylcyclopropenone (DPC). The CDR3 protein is CASSPDTNWNQPQHF. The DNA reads TGTGCCAGCAGCCCGGACACGAATTGGAATCAGCCCCAGCATTTT.